This entry lists 28 T cell receptor beta chains sequenced from one sample in a study of spatial heterogeneity in lung cancer (dated by TCRdb to between 2018 and 2021). The library was generated by 5' RACE. Sequencer: NextSeq 500. TCRdb trimmed the raw reads at Q25, called clones with MiXCR and kept productive beta chains. Here each entry gathers all rows of one CDR3 protein and keeps the most common genes and DNA. This sample gives around 92,000 distinct CDR3 sequences in total; about an eighth of them show up just once. Roughly two fifths of the sample lies in the top ten. The time point label, as the study defines it: sample taken at primary tumor resection. Whole RNA extracted from tumor and nontumor lung tissue, or from cryopreserved PBMC samples, was used for TCR sequencing without cell sorting. This material consisted of PBMCs, taken at surgery. These receptors were taken from a male donor with early-stage non-small cell lung cancer.

The chain is built from TRBV7-6 and TRBJ2-5; D is perhaps TRBD1 (7 bases). With 2 bases removed from V and 5 bases from J, the gap between germline ends came to 24 bases. Germline values: CDR1 SGHVS, CDR2 FNYEAQ. The CDR3 consists of 18 residues. CDR3 region: CASSLYMADGRGDETQYF. The CDR3 coding sequence is TGTGCCAGCAGCTTATATATGGCCGACGGCAGGGGGGACGAGACCCAGTACTTC.

This clonotype occurred many times. The genes are TRBV4-2 and TRBJ1-5, with a weak D call TRBD1 (5 bases). With 0 bases removed from V and 9 bases from J, the gap between germline ends came to 12 bases. Germline CDR1 reads LGHNA; CDR2 reads YNFKEQ. The CDR3 contains 14 residues. In DNA, the CDR3 is TGTGCCAGCAGCCAAGATCGGGGCGGTCGGCCCCAGCATTTT. Its translation is CASSQDRGGRPQHF.

The chain employs TRBV15 and TRBJ2-7; a weak D match, TRBD2 (5 bases). In germline, CDR1 is LNHNV, CDR2 YYDKDF (reference sequence). This CDR3 is 15 amino acids long. V was shortened by 0 bases and J by 2 bases, with 11 bases between the two germline ends. The CDR3 DNA reads as TGTGCCACCAGCAGAGAGCGGGCCAGTACCTACGAGCAGTACTTC. Amino acid sequence: CATSRERASTYEQYF.

The CDR3, as DNA: TGTGCCAGCAGCTTACCCCAACAGGGCACAGATACGCAGTATTTT. The encoded protein is CASSLPQQGTDTQYF. The gene calls are TRBV5-6 and TRBJ2-3, with D tentatively TRBD1 (5 bases). Looked up from germline, CDR1 is SGHDT and CDR2 is YYEEEE. The CDR3 consists of 15 residues. Trimming shortened V by 2 bases and J by 1 base, and 11 bases separated the two germline ends.

The chain carries TRBV29-1 and TRBJ2-3; TRBD2 matches 7 bases. V was pared by 7 bases and J by 4 bases, with 8 bases of the junction left unmatched. The CDR3 is 13 amino acids. Germline CDR1 and CDR2: SQVTM and ANQGSEA. The DNA for the CDR3 is TGCAGCGCATCACTAGCGAGATCAGATACGCAGTATTTT. Translating it yields CSASLARSDTQYF.

This clonotype was counted ten times or more. The chain couples TRBV19 to TRBJ1-5; 9 bases line up with TRBD1. The CDR3 has 14 amino acids. The germline CDR1 and CDR2 sequences are LNHDA and SQIVND (reference sequence). Trimming removed 8 bases from V and 3 bases from J; junction bases left unmatched: 5. CDR3 in amino acids: CASSGQGDNQPQHF. CDR3 sequence (DNA): TGTGCCAGTTCGGGACAGGGCGACAATCAGCCCCAGCATTTT.

CDR3 sequence (DNA): TGTGCCAGCAGTTTAACGTACCAAGAGACCCAGTACTTC. Amino acids: CASSLTYQETQYF. This chain joins TRBV28 and TRBJ2-5; D uncertain. This CDR3 contains 13 residues. Deletions cut 2 bases from V and 0 bases from J, with 4 bases between. Per germline, CDR1 MDHEN and CDR2 SYDVKM.

The chain carries TRBV6-2 or TRBV6-3 and TRBJ2-7; 7 nucleotides agree with TRBD2. Germline trimming cut 7 bases from V and 4 bases from J; bases unmatched to any gene: 16. The CDR3 runs to 16 residues. CDR1 MNHEY and CDR2 SVGEGT come from the germline V gene. Written as DNA, the CDR3 is TGTGCCAGCACCCGTCCCAGGGCTAGCGGCGAGTACGAGCAGTACTTC. Its translation: CASTRPRASGEYEQYF.

Worth noting for this clonotype: A much larger clone lies one base from this, so it may be a read error. CDR3 sequence (DNA): TGTGCCAGCAGCCTGGGACAGGGGGTAGGAGAGCAGTACTTC. Protein product: CASSLGQGVGEQYF. The chain recombines TRBV12-3 or TRBV12-4 with TRBJ2-7, with TRBD1 matching over 11 bases. The CDR3 extends over 14 amino acids. After removal of 6 bases from V and 7 bases from J, the junction contained 8 bases not matched to a gene.

This clonotype was picked up many times. The chain links TRBV2 to TRBJ2-5; D is possibly TRBD1 (5 bases). CDR1 is SNHLY, CDR2 FYNNEI, per germline. The CDR3 totals 13 residues. The V end was cut by 2 bases, the J end by 4 bases, with 8 bases between. Written as DNA, the CDR3 is TGTGCCAGCAGTGAATCAGGGTTAGAGACCCAGTACTTC. Its protein is CASSESGLETQYF.

In its sample, this clonotype was seen a few times. The chain combines TRBV7-2 with TRBJ2-1; 10 nucleotides align to TRBD2. V lost 2 bases to trimming and J lost 8 bases; unmatched junction nucleotides: 6. Per the germline V gene, CDR1 is SGHTA and CDR2 is FQGNSA. This CDR3 is 15 amino acids long. The CDR3 spells CASSLLAGEPHEQFF. CDR3 nucleotides: TGTGCCAGCAGCTTACTAGCGGGAGAACCCCATGAGCAGTTCTTC.

This clonotype is judged medium-sized. The chain carries TRBV4-2 and TRBJ1-5; D is perhaps TRBD1 (6 bases). This CDR3 spans 15 amino acids. The germline V and J ends were trimmed by 4 bases and 4 bases, with 14 bases remaining between them. Looked up from germline, CDR1 is LGHNA and CDR2 is YNFKEQ. CDR3 in amino acids: CASSPRQALNQPQHF. CDR3 sequence (DNA): TGTGCCAGCAGCCCTAGACAGGCGTTGAATCAGCCCCAGCATTTT.

This clonotype was observed a few times. The V call is TRBV20-1, the J call TRBJ2-7, with D tentatively TRBD1 (6 bases). Trimming left V 0 bases short and J 3 bases short, with 9 bases between. This CDR3 contains 13 residues. Germline V gives CDR1 DFQATT, CDR2 SNEGSKA (reference sequence). CDR3 in amino acids: CSARDGQNYEQYF. As DNA, the CDR3 is TGCAGTGCTAGAGATGGACAGAACTACGAGCAGTACTTC.

The rearrangement links TRBV5-1 to TRBJ2-1, with 14 bases that match TRBD2. The germline V gene encodes CDR1 SGHRS and CDR2 YFSETQ. The CDR3 covers 16 residues. V gave up 7 bases and J gave up 7 bases; unmatched junction bases: 10. This CDR3 is CASGSGTSGSGNEQFF. CDR3 coding DNA: TGCGCCAGCGGGTCCGGGACTAGCGGGAGTGGTAATGAGCAGTTCTTC.

J is TRBJ2-3 and V is TRBV10-3, with 9 bases matching TRBD2. Germline loops: CDR1 ENHRY, CDR2 SYGVKD. This CDR3 region has 13 residues. V trimming: 10 bases; J trimming: 7 bases; junction bases outside the gene matches: 9. In DNA form, the CDR3 reads TGTGCCACACGGCGGGGGGGCCCTAATACGCAGTATTTT. Amino acids: CATRRGGPNTQYF.

In this sample, this clonotype turned up many times. The CDR3 sequence: CSPTKGASTDTQYF. The CDR3 nucleotides are TGCAGTCCCACCAAGGGGGCGAGCACAGATACGCAGTATTTT. The chain recombines TRBV20-1 with TRBJ2-3; 7 positions match TRBD1. CDR3 length: 14 amino acids. Germline-derived CDR1 and CDR2 are DFQATT and SNEGSKA (reference sequence). Trimming cost V 8 bases and J 0 bases; bases outside gene matches: 8.

The chain is built from TRBV6-6 and TRBJ2-1; 10 bases map to TRBD1. The CDR3 totals 16 residues. Germline V gene lookup returns CDR1 MNHNY and CDR2 SVGAGI (reference sequence). Unmatched junction bases numbered 5, after V lost 0 bases and J lost 6 bases. This chain's CDR3 is CASSYSRQGASNEQFF. Here the CDR3 DNA reads TGTGCCAGCAGTTACTCACGACAGGGGGCGAGCAATGAGCAGTTCTTC.

On this clonotype itself: The limits of the CDR3 on the DNA are not certain, so only TCRdb's listed CDR3 is given. The chain employs TRBV12-3 or TRBV12-4 and TRBJ1-4. The length of the CDR3 is 14 amino acids, counting both ends. The CDR3 region is CASSFLAANEKLFF.

This clonotype was observed many times. This chain links TRBV4-2 with TRBJ2-7, with unresolved D. The CDR3 is 14 amino acids. Trimming left V 5 bases short and J 3 bases short, with 14 bases between. The germline V gene encodes CDR1 LGHNA and CDR2 YNFKEQ. CDR3: CASSFQRADYEQYF. The CDR3 nucleotides are TGTGCCAGCAGCTTTCAAAGGGCGGACTACGAGCAGTACTTC.

This clonotype has a handful of counts. The chain links TRBV30 to TRBJ1-1; maybe TRBD1 (5 bases). Germline assignment: CDR1 GTSNPN and CDR2 SVGIG (reference sequence). There are 14 residues in the CDR3. V lost 2 bases and J 11 bases, leaving 21 bases between the germline ends. The CDR3 DNA reads TGTGCCTGGAGTCCAAAATGGGGCCAGGTGATGGCTTTCTTT. It translates to CAWSPKWGQVMAFF.

The chain recombines TRBV20-1 with TRBJ2-7, with 10 bases identical to TRBD1. The CDR3 runs 15 residues. Germline V lookup: CDR1 DFQATT, CDR2 SNEGSKA (reference sequence). V lost 5 bases, J lost 3 bases, and 10 bases stayed unmatched. The CDR3 DNA follows: TGCAGTGCTGCCGACAGGGGGCGATTAAACTACGAGCAGTACTTC. It yields the protein CSAADRGRLNYEQYF.

V is TRBV20-1 and J is TRBJ2-3, with D possibly TRBD2 on 6 matching bases. V was clipped by 1 base and J by 1 base, with 9 bases between them. The germline V gene encodes CDR1 DFQATT and CDR2 SNEGSKA (reference sequence). The CDR3 is 14 residues long. CDR3 loop: CSARAGGGTDTQYF. The DNA for the CDR3 is TGCAGTGCTAGAGCCGGCGGGGGCACAGATACGCAGTATTTT.

This clonotype turned up a few times. The chain has TRBV13 and TRBJ2-7, with TRBD1 as a possible D gene (5 bases). V shed 4 bases and J shed 0 bases, with 10 bases lying between them. The CDR3 loop spans 14 amino acids. The germline V gene has CDR1 PRHDT and CDR2 FYEKMQ (reference sequence). In nucleotides, the CDR3 is TGTGCCAGCAGCTACCGACAGAGCTCCTACGAGCAGTACTTC. Protein product: CASSYRQSSYEQYF.

This clonotype came up a few times. The rearrangement joins TRBV9 to TRBJ2-7; 7 bases fit TRBD1. V lost 3 bases to trimming and J lost 5 bases; unmatched junction nucleotides: 5. The CDR3 length is 13 residues. Germline CDR1 is SGDLS and CDR2 is YYNGEE. In DNA form, the CDR3 reads TGTGCCAGCAGCGGACAGGGAAGCGACGAGCAGTACTTC. Its translation is CASSGQGSDEQYF.

This clonotype came up a few times. This chain links TRBV5-5 with TRBJ2-1, with 10 bases matching TRBD1. The CDR3 sequence is 17 residues long. Looked up from germline, CDR1 is SGHKS and CDR2 is YYEKEE (reference sequence). The V and J ends lost 4 bases and 4 bases, in that order; junction bases with no gene match: 11. The CDR3 DNA reads TGTGCCAGCAGCGAAACTTTACCGGGACAGGGGTACAATGAGCAGTTCTTC. It translates to CASSETLPGQGYNEQFF.

The V and J genes are TRBV20-1 and TRBJ2-2; 10 nucleotides line up with TRBD2. This CDR3 is 15 amino acids long. Looked up from germline, CDR1 is DFQATT and CDR2 is SNEGSKA (reference sequence). J gave up 6 bases and V 6 bases, and 10 bases lay outside the gene matches. The CDR3 here is CSALSASGRSGELFF. The CDR3 DNA sequence: TGCAGTGCCCTTTCCGCTAGCGGGAGATCCGGGGAGCTGTTTTTT.

Comments on this clonotype: One base away lies a much larger clone, so this may be a sequencing read error. The CDR3 spells CASSLDSNYGYTF. For the CDR3, the DNA is TGTGCCAGCAGCTTAGACAGCAACTATGGCTACACCTTC. V is TRBV7-2 and J is TRBJ1-2; D is undetermined. CDR1 and CDR2 from the germline V gene are SGHTA and FQGNSA. There are 13 residues in the CDR3. V gave up 1 base and J gave up 2 bases, with 5 bases separating them.

This clonotype was counted a few times. This sequence joins TRBV14 and TRBJ1-1; D unresolved. The CDR3 is 12 amino acids. Trimming took off 6 bases at V and 4 bases at J, with 9 bases between the two ends. Per the germline V gene, CDR1 is SGHDN and CDR2 is FVKESK. CDR3 DNA: TGTGCCAGCAGGGCTAGCGGCACTGAAGCTTTCTTT. Protein product: CASRASGTEAFF.